This T cell receptor beta chain was identified during a study of T cell repertoires in cytomegalovirus infection. Study summary: Both a matching HLA type and CMV infection were indicated by public TCR beta signatures.

Points on this clonotype: What it binds is unknown.

Points from the study as a whole: Predominance within the ex vivo response was attributable to HLA-C-restricted CMV-specific TCR beta clonotypes. Adding up the frequency of public TCR beta families identified people who carried CMV plus the relevant HLA.

Germline V gene lookup returns CDR1 SGHDT and CDR2 YYEEEE. This CDR3 comprises 15 residues. The V end was cut by 0 bases, the J end by 2 bases, with 10 bases between. TCRdb reprocessed the reads via MiXCR and lists one record per CDR3 protein. The sample holds approximately 43,000 distinct CDR3 sequences, 20% to 25% seen once. The V and J genes are TRBV5-6 and TRBJ2-3, with TRBD1 as a possible D gene (5 bases). What was sequenced was PBMCs, sequenced either directly or after in vitro stimulation (not recorded which). This receptor was identified in a human donor in good health (CMV status not recorded). Some clones in this sample may be carry-over from other donors' samples. The DNA of the CDR3 is TGTGCCAGCAGCTTGGTACAGGAGCACACAGATACGCAGTATTTT. Translating it yields CASSLVQEHTDTQYF.